Listed here is a single TCR beta chain. This clone is a singleton in its sample. Its recognized antigen is unknown. Base qualities are not recorded, but no much larger clone differs from it by a single base. This record comes from a study of blood T cell repertoires in COVID-19 (dated by TCRdb to between 2020 and 2021). In terms of the full investigation: The collaborator samples originated in the United States, Italy and Spain and spanned the acute and convalescent phases of COVID-19. The prospective study material was composed of cDNA or gDNA derived from T cells, B-cell-depleted T cells, or PBMCs. Deeply sampled blood TCRbeta repertoires from subjects exposed to, actively infected with, or recovered from COVID-19 were included in the dataset. A freely available public database, intended as a resource for researchers studying the immune response to SARS-CoV-2, is where the repertoires were released. The samples were drawn from two sources: the first 160 participants of the ongoing ImmuneRACE study, and 1,200 or so subjects contributed by 6 global collaborators. The sample metadata nearly always contained a de-identified subject ID, COVID-19 status, age in years and sex. HLA class I and class II types, where available, came from metadata supplied by the sample provider rather than from assay-based typing.

Here V drops 5 bases and J drops 3 bases, and the junction holds 12 bases not matched to any gene. CDR1 is given as SGHVS and CDR2 as FQNEAQ, both from the germline V gene. The CDR3 spans 17 residues, from the cysteine through the phenylalanine. Only the CDR3 portion is preserved as DNA: 51 bases, with reading frame beginning at the first base. Each collaborating institution followed its own protocols to collect whole blood in K2EDTA tubes. For TCRbeta analysis, collaborator samples were shipped as frozen whole blood, as isolated PBMCs, or as DNA extracted from either sample type. Here is what the overall study found, with its caveats: The amount of clinical and demographic metadata varied by source and participant and was provided uncurated.

TCRbeta CDR3 regions were amplified from genomic DNA using the immunoSEQ Assay, a bias-controlled multiplex PCR. The authors processed their data as follows. Within the assay, amplification of reference gene primers was used to estimate how many nucleated cells each sample contained. To quantify the absolute abundance of each unique TCRbeta CDR3 rearrangement, sequence reads were collapsed and filtered. For each sample, productive Simpson clonality was calculated as the square root of Simpson's diversity index over productive rearrangements. Sourced from immuneACCESS, this table was stored by TCRdb with only in-frame sequences that have V and J called. A share of the clones is absent; for the studies checked, an unresolved V gene accounts for under half, and the remainder has no known explanation. That table furnishes V, J and clone size, whereas the DNA furnished D and trimming. The sample table holds roughly 52,000 clones, of which 70% to 90% were seen once. Of the sample, over 9.5% falls within the top ten clones.

The sample comprised peripheral blood. The origin of this receptor is a human donor in a cohort sampled during active COVID-19. The V gene is TRBV7-8 and the J gene is TRBJ1-1; 10 nucleotides in the junction match TRBD1. The DNA sequence is TGTGCCAGCAGCACGACAGGGGGCGCCTATTTTTACACTGAAGCTTTCTTT. It is translated as CASSTTGGAYFYTEAFF. Joined to the reference TRBV7-8 and TRBJ1-1 proteins, this CDR3 gives the full variable domain: GAGVSQSPRYKVAKRGQDVALRCDPISGHVSLFWYQQALGQGPEFLTYFQNEAQLDKSGLPSDRFFAERPEGSVSTLKIQRTQQEDSAVYLCASSTTGGAYFYTEAFFGQGTRLTVV.